This T cell receptor (beta chain) was retrieved from a study of shared T cell receptors in the human thymus. Germline V gives CDR1 MNHEY, CDR2 SMNVEV (reference sequence). The CDR3 sequence is 14 residues long. The germline V and J ends were trimmed by 2 bases and 0 bases, with 8 bases remaining between them. This table comes from immunoSEQ multiplex PCR, and its TCRdb copy is limited to in-frame clones, with some not included. Among hundreds of thousands of clones listed, approximately 87% were seen once. These data were also reused for a study on human thymus T cells. From that paper: Among the donors, all were healthy Finnish infants having corrective surgery for congenital heart defects. Corrective heart surgery yielded the resections from which the thymus tissue came. An apparent bias in V and J gene usage was seen in thymic and blood repertoires.

This sequence joins TRBV27 and TRBJ2-7, with D hard to call. This sequence was found in a boy younger than two with a congenital heart defect. The sequenced material came from thymocytes. The CDR3 region has the DNA TGTGCCAGCAGTTTAATAGGCGGCTCCTACGAGCAGTACTTC. Protein product: CASSLIGGSYEQYF.